These 18 T cell receptor beta chains originate from one sample sequenced in a study of cytomegalovirus exposure and HLA in healthy donors. Primers: 60 Vbeta forward and 13 Jbeta reverse. Only in-frame clones appear in the TCRdb table, and some are missing; sequencing was by immunoSEQ multiplex PCR. The table includes roughly 180,000 clones, more than 80% detected once. Sequenced: PBMCs. These receptors came from a male donor in good health and CMV-seronegative.

This clone was seen a few times. The rearrangement links TRBV6-4 to TRBJ2-3; TRBD2 matches 14 bases. This CDR3 has 16 amino acids. V was pared by 6 bases and J by 7 bases, with 9 bases of the junction left unmatched. The germline V gene has CDR1 MRHNA and CDR2 SNTAGT. As DNA, the CDR3 is TGTGCCAGCAGCGAATCGACTAGCGGGGGGGCGCATACGCAGTATTTT. Encoded protein: CASSESTSGGAHTQYF.

The CDR3 reads CASSLDETGVSYEQYF. CDR3 in DNA: TGTGCCAGCAGCTTAGACGAGACAGGGGTATCCTACGAGCAGTACTTC. The rearrangement uses TRBV7-2 and TRBJ2-7; 8 bases fit TRBD1. The V gene end was trimmed by 1 base and the J gene end by 1 base; junction bases not matched to a gene: 6. CDR1 is SGHTA, CDR2 FQGNSA, per germline. The CDR3 is 16 amino acids. Filled out from reference TRBV7-2 and TRBJ2-7, the complete variable domain reads GAGVSQSPSNKVTEKGKDVELRCDPISGHTALYWYRQSLGQGLEFLIYFQGNSAPDKSGLPSDRFSAERTGGSVSTLTIQRTQQEDSAVYLCASSLDETGVSYEQYFGPGTRLTVT.

The chain links TRBV7-2 to TRBJ1-5; the match to TRBD1 covers 9 bases. Losses at the gene ends were 0 bases for V and 10 bases for J; bases not matched to a gene: 4. The CDR3 totals 14 residues. The germline CDR1 and CDR2 sequences are SGHTA and FQGNSA. The CDR3 loop is CASSLARDRVPQHF. CDR3 nucleotides: TGTGCCAGCAGCTTAGCGCGGGACAGGGTTCCCCAGCATTTT.

This chain connects TRBV4-1 to TRBJ2-1; D is possibly TRBD2 (6 bases). Germline V gene data show CDR1 as MGHRA and CDR2 as YSYEKL. This CDR3 is 14 amino acids long. V dropped 2 bases and J dropped 4 bases, with 9 bases sitting between them. The CDR3, as DNA: TGCGCCAGCAGCCAAACGGGAGTATACAATGAGCAGTTCTTC. It is translated as CASSQTGVYNEQFF.

The chain links TRBV18 to TRBJ1-1; 8 bases match TRBD1. This CDR3 spans 14 amino acids. Germline V gene sequence: CDR1 KGHSH, CDR2 LQKENI. The ends lost 2 bases at V and 2 bases at J; junction bases unmatched: 1. The CDR3 reads CASSPDRGNTEAFF. Here the CDR3 DNA reads TGTGCCAGCTCACCAGACAGGGGAAACACTGAAGCTTTCTTT.

The chain has TRBV19 and TRBJ1-5; 10 nucleotides line up with TRBD1. Germline V gene lookup returns CDR1 LNHDA and CDR2 SQIVND (reference sequence). The CDR3 is 15 residues long. Trimming removed 6 bases from V and 11 bases from J; junction bases left unmatched: 13. The CDR3 DNA is TGTGCCAGTAGCTCGACAGGGGGCAAGGTTCAAACCCAGCATTTT. It is translated as CASSSTGGKVQTQHF.

The rearrangement joins TRBV5-1 to TRBJ1-4; 9 positions agree with TRBD1. CDR3 size: 16 residues. CDR1 is SGHRS and CDR2 is YFSETQ in the germline V gene. V was pared by 1 base and J by 7 bases, with 8 bases of the junction left unmatched. CDR3 amino acids: CASSLNPGQGTEKLFF. CDR3 nucleotides: TGCGCCAGCAGCTTGAACCCGGGACAGGGTACTGAAAAACTGTTTTTT.

The genes are TRBV7-9 and TRBJ2-2; 12 nucleotides agree with TRBD2. Germline loops: CDR1 SEHNR, CDR2 FQNEAQ (reference sequence). V was pared by 5 bases and J by 5 bases, with 6 bases of the junction left unmatched. The CDR3 covers 16 residues. This CDR3 is CASSTGLAGRTGELFF. The CDR3 region has the DNA TGTGCCAGCAGCACCGGACTAGCGGGGCGAACCGGGGAGCTGTTTTTT.

The chain couples TRBV4-2 to TRBJ2-2, with D possibly being TRBD2 (6 bases). Germline CDR1 is LGHNA and CDR2 is YNFKEQ. Deletions cut 3 bases from V and 4 bases from J, with 15 bases between. There are 16 residues in the CDR3. The chain's CDR3 is CASSHDGGLTTGELFF. As DNA, the CDR3 is TGTGCCAGCAGCCACGACGGAGGGCTAACCACCGGGGAGCTGTTTTTT.

The chain employs TRBV6-5 and TRBJ2-7, with 10 bases identical to TRBD2. Germline CDR1 MNHEY, CDR2 SVGAGI. The CDR3 is 15 residues long. Trimming cost V 0 bases and J 2 bases; bases outside gene matches: 1. This chain's CDR3 is CASSYSSGGTYEQYF. The CDR3 coding sequence is TGTGCCAGCAGTTACTCTAGCGGGGGGACCTACGAGCAGTACTTC.

This chain joins TRBV19 and TRBJ2-6; 10 bases align to TRBD1. This CDR3 is 16 amino acids long. The germline gives CDR1 LNHDA, CDR2 SQIVND (reference sequence). The junction had 4 bases not matched to a gene; V was cut back by 4 bases and J by 4 bases. The CDR3 DNA is TGTGCCAGTAGTAGACAGGGGGCGCGAGGGGCCAACGTCCTGACTTTC. Its protein product is CASSRQGARGANVLTF.

The chain employs TRBV2 and TRBJ2-7, with 9 bases that match TRBD1. Germline V lookup: CDR1 SNHLY, CDR2 FYNNEI. Trimming took 8 bases from V and 12 from J; bases not matched to a gene: 14. This CDR3 has 13 residues. For the CDR3, the DNA is TGTGCCAGCCTAGGGGGGACAGGGCCGGCGAGGTACTTC. This gives the protein CASLGGTGPARYF.

Of note for this clone: At the DNA level, this CDR3 is encoded by other sequences in the same sample as well. The chain links TRBV5-1 to TRBJ2-5, with a tentative D call TRBD2 (5 bases). CDR3 length: 13 amino acids. The germline V gene encodes CDR1 SGHRS and CDR2 YFSETQ. Trimming stripped 1 base from V and 1 base from J, with 5 bases between. In DNA, the CDR3 is TGCGCCAGCAGCTTGCGGGGCCAAGAGACCCAGTACTTC. As protein: CASSLRGQETQYF.

This rearrangement joins TRBV19 to TRBJ2-7; 12 positions match TRBD2. The CDR3 extends over 17 amino acids. Trimming at V came to 5 bases and at J to 5 bases, leaving 13 bases not matched to a gene. Germline loops: CDR1 LNHDA, CDR2 SQIVND (reference sequence). DNA for the CDR3: TGTGCCAGTAGTCCAAGGACTAGCGGGATGAGTGGGAACGAGCAGTACTTC. It encodes CASSPRTSGMSGNEQYF. Full variable domain (missing parts from reference TRBV19 and TRBJ2-7): DGGITQSPKYLFRKEGQNVTLSCEQNLNHDAMYWYRQDPGQGLRLIYYSQIVNDFQKGDIAEGYSVSREKKESFPLTVTSAQKNPTAFYLCASSPRTSGMSGNEQYFGPGTRLTVT.

This clone has a handful of counts. In DNA form, the CDR3 reads TGTGCCAGCTCCACAAGCGGGGGGCTGGGCAATCAGCCCCAGCATTTT. It translates to CASSTSGGLGNQPQHF. The chain has TRBV28 and TRBJ1-5; D may be TRBD1 (6 bases). Germline loops: CDR1 MDHEN, CDR2 SYDVKM. This CDR3 comprises 16 residues. V dropped 8 bases and J dropped 2 bases, with 19 bases sitting between them.

This CDR3 reads CASSGVPPGQGRWEDYGYTF. The CDR3 bases are TGTGCCAGCAGCGGGGTACCTCCGGGACAGGGGAGGTGGGAGGACTATGGCTACACCTTC. The chain is built from TRBV5-5 and TRBJ1-2, with TRBD1 matching over 10 bases. V was clipped by 4 bases and J by 3 bases; unmatched bases: 21. From germline, CDR1 is SGHKS and CDR2 YYEKEE (reference sequence). This CDR3 is 20 amino acids long.

The CDR3 protein is CASSVAGDRESYEQYF. CDR3 nucleotides: TGTGCCAGCAGCGTAGCTGGGGACAGGGAGTCCTACGAGCAGTACTTC. The genes are TRBV9 and TRBJ2-7, with 9 bases identical to TRBD1. Germline-derived CDR1 and CDR2 are SGDLS and YYNGEE. CDR3 length: 16 residues. V lost 0 bases to trimming and J lost 1 base; unmatched junction nucleotides: 5.

The genes are TRBV15 and TRBJ2-7, with 8 bases lining up with TRBD2. V was clipped by 4 bases and J by 2 bases; unmatched bases: 7. CDR1 LNHNV and CDR2 YYDKDF come from the germline V gene (reference sequence). The CDR3 is made up of 15 amino acids. In DNA form, the CDR3 reads TGTGCCACCAGCACATTAGCGGGAAACCCCTACGAGCAGTACTTC. Protein sequence: CATSTLAGNPYEQYF.